A selection of T cell receptor beta chains follows, all from one sample in a study of graft-versus-host responses after intestinal transplantation. TCRdb's table, derived via immunoSEQ multiplex PCR, lists solely in-frame clones and lacks some. The profile shows approximately 50,000 clones, 85% to 90% of them singletons. This sample comprised PBMCs, obtained 26 days after transplant. The receptors were gathered from a human patient who received an intestinal transplant, so some T cells may come from the graft donor. Both conserved end residues are part of each CDR3. D genes are given only for firm matches. Clone size is stated in some rows and not others, as once, few, many or a class when expanded.

cdr3_length	v_call	clone_size	j_call	d_call	cdr3_nt	cdr3_aa
16	TRBV7-2	.	TRBJ1-2	TRBD1	TGTGCCAGCAGCTTAGAAGGGACAGGGTTAGGCTATGGCTACACCTTC	CASSLEGTGLGYGYTF
15	TRBV5-1	.	TRBJ1-2	TRBD1	TGCGCCAGCAGCTTGGCGGCCAGGGGGCTCGATGGCTACACCTTC	CASSLAARGLDGYTF
15	TRBV28	.	TRBJ2-6	.	TGTGCCAGCAGTTACACCCTCTCTGGGGCCAACGTCCTGACTTTC	CASSYTLSGANVLTF
12	TRBV28	.	TRBJ2-7	.	TGTGCCAGCAGTCTTCCAGGGTACGAGCAGTACTTC	CASSLPGYEQYF
14	TRBV6-1	.	TRBJ1-2	TRBD1	TGTGCCAGCAGTCCTGACAGGGGGGTTTATGGCTACACCTTC	CASSPDRGVYGYTF
16	TRBV11-2	.	TRBJ1-6	TRBD1	TGTGCCAGCAGCTTAGTTACAGGGGACTATAATTCACCCCTCCACTTT	CASSLVTGDYNSPLHF
17	TRBV28	.	TRBJ1-6	TRBD1	TGTGCCAGCAGTCAGACAGGGAAGAGCTCCTATAATTCACCCCTCCACTTT	CASSQTGKSSYNSPLHF
14	TRBV6-5	.	TRBJ2-7	TRBD1	TGTGCCAGCAGTTACTCGCAGGGGGTGTACGAGCAGTACTTC	CASSYSQGVYEQYF
14	TRBV6-5	.	TRBJ1-4	.	TGTGCCAGCAGTTACTCGATACAGAATGAAAAACTGTTTTTT	CASSYSIQNEKLFF
13	TRBV27	.	TRBJ2-7	TRBD2	TGTGCCAGCAGTTTAGGGAGGGCCTACGAGCAGTACTTC	CASSLGRAYEQYF
13	TRBV5-6	.	TRBJ2-7	TRBD1	TGTGCCAGCACCCGGACAGGGGCCTACGAGCAGTACTTC	CASTRTGAYEQYF
14	TRBV4-1	.	TRBJ2-3	.	TGCGCCAGCAGCCAAGAACCGGGAACAGATACGCAGTATTTT	CASSQEPGTDTQYF
18	TRBV27	.	TRBJ2-2	TRBD2	TGTGCCAGCAGCCTCAATCTCTTAGCGGGGATGAACACCGGGGAGCTGTTTTTT	CASSLNLLAGMNTGELFF
15	TRBV28	.	TRBJ1-2	TRBD1	TGTGCCAGCAGTTTATGGACAGGGCTGGGGAGAGGCTACACCTTC	CASSLWTGLGRGYTF
16	TRBV4-1	few	TRBJ2-7	TRBD1	TGCGCCAGCAGCCAGGCCGGGACAGGGAGTCACTACGAGCAGTACTTC	CASSQAGTGSHYEQYF
15	TRBV30	.	TRBJ2-3	.	TGTGCCTGGAGTGTAGGGGGGGGGAGCACAGATACGCAGTATTTT	CAWSVGGGSTDTQYF
14	TRBV6-5	.	TRBJ2-3	.	TGTGCCAGCAGCATCCTACCCCTCGGAGATACGCAGTATTTT	CASSILPLGDTQYF
14	TRBV27	.	TRBJ2-5	.	TGTGCCAGCAGTTTGGACTGGTTACAAGAGACCCAGTACTTC	CASSLDWLQETQYF
15	TRBV4-1	.	TRBJ1-2	.	TGCGCCAGCAGCCAAGGGCAGGCCGCTAACTATGGCTACACCTTC	CASSQGQAANYGYTF
17	TRBV19	few	TRBJ1-5	TRBD1	TGTGCCAGTAGTATACCACAGGACAGGCTCGTTGGTCAGCCCCAGCATTTT	CASSIPQDRLVGQPQHF
13	TRBV2	.	TRBJ1-2	.	TGTGCCAGCAGTTTTAGCCTGAAGGATGGCTACACCTTC	CASSFSLKDGYTF
14	TRBV27	.	TRBJ2-3	.	TGTGCCAGCAGGGAGGTTGCTCACACAGATACGCAGTATTTT	CASREVAHTDTQYF
15	TRBV4-1	.	TRBJ2-7	TRBD1	TGCGCCAGCAGCCTCGGACAGGGGGAGGTCTCCGAGCAGTACTTC	CASSLGQGEVSEQYF
22	TRBV4-2	.	TRBJ2-1	.	TGTGCCAGCAGCCACCTAGGGGCAGGACTAGGGGGGACGGCCAGCTCCTACAATGAGCAGTTCTTC	CASSHLGAGLGGTASSYNEQFF
15	TRBV4-1	.	TRBJ1-6	TRBD1	TGCGCCAGCAGCCTAAGACAGGGGCCTAATTCACCCCTCCACTTT	CASSLRQGPNSPLHF
15	TRBV28	.	TRBJ2-7	TRBD1	TGTGCCAGCAGTTCCCCAGGGGGTCCGTCCTACGAGCAGTACTTC	CASSSPGGPSYEQYF
15	TRBV13	.	TRBJ2-3	.	TGTGCCAGCAGCTTATGGCAGGGGACCACAGATACGCAGTATTTT	CASSLWQGTTDTQYF
14	TRBV19	.	TRBJ2-2	TRBD1	TGTGCCAGTAGCCGGGACAGGGGCGCCGGGGAGCTGTTTTTT	CASSRDRGAGELFF
19	TRBV9	.	TRBJ2-2	TRBD2	TGTGCCAGCAGCGTAGCTCCGACGGGAGGTCGTGGGGGCACCGGGGAGCTGTTTTTT	CASSVAPTGGRGGTGELFF
13	TRBV5-4	.	TRBJ2-5	.	TGTGCCAGCAGCTTTGGTAGTGTGGAGACCCAGTACTTC	CASSFGSVETQYF
13	TRBV27	.	TRBJ1-2	.	TGTGCCAGCAGTTTTTCGGGGGGCCGTGGCTACACCTTC	CASSFSGGRGYTF